This entry lists 30 T cell receptor beta chains sequenced from one sample in a study of cytomegalovirus exposure and HLA in healthy donors. The PCR contained 60 Vbeta and 13 Jbeta primers. Some clones are missing from TCRdb's copy, which holds only in-frame ones; the method was immunoSEQ multiplex PCR. Altogether around 100,000 clones are present, approximately 82% being singletons, with the ten largest covering 22%. What was sequenced was PBMCs. All receptors derive from a man aged 25 to 40 in good health and CMV-seropositive.

V and J are TRBV7-7 and TRBJ2-6; D is unresolved. V was pared by 2 bases and J by 4 bases, with 9 bases between. Germline CDR1 SSHAT, CDR2 FNYEAQ (reference sequence). The CDR3 contains 15 residues. In nucleotides, the CDR3 is TGTGCCAGCAGCTTAACTGTTTCCGGGGCCAACGTCCTGACTTTC. The encoded protein is CASSLTVSGANVLTF.

This chain uses TRBV5-5 with TRBJ2-7; 9 nucleotides line up with TRBD1. CDR3 size: 14 residues. The trim removed 4 bases at V and 2 bases at J, leaving 4 bases unmatched. CDR1 is SGHKS, CDR2 YYEKEE, per germline (reference sequence). DNA for the CDR3: TGTGCCAGCAGCCGGACAGGGGCACCCTACGAGCAGTACTTC. Translation: CASSRTGAPYEQYF. The entire variable domain, with the rest obtained from reference TRBV5-5 and TRBJ2-7, is as follows: DAGVTQSPTHLIKTRGQQVTLRCSPISGHKSVSWYQQVLGQGPQFIFQYYEKEERGRGNFPDRFSARQFPNYSSELNVNALLLGDSALYLCASSRTGAPYEQYFGPGTRLTVT.

The chain has TRBV4-1 and TRBJ2-3, with unresolved D. Germline CDR1 and CDR2: MGHRA and YSYEKL. This CDR3 region has 14 residues. V gave up 4 bases and J gave up 5 bases, with 13 bases separating them. CDR3 DNA sequence: TGCGCCAGCAGCCTTGGAGAAGGCAGAGATACGCAGTATTTT. Protein sequence: CASSLGEGRDTQYF.

The CDR3 DNA follows: TGTGCCAGCAGTGTAGAACTAGCGGGGGTGGTGCAGTACTTC. Its translation is CASSVELAGVVQYF. The V call is TRBV2, the J call TRBJ2-7, with 11 bases identical to TRBD2. Germline V gene lookup returns CDR1 SNHLY and CDR2 FYNNEI. J gave up 9 bases and V 4 bases, and 8 bases lay outside the gene matches. CDR3 size: 14 residues.

This chain connects TRBV4-1 to TRBJ2-1, with 10 bases that match TRBD2. Germline V gives CDR1 MGHRA, CDR2 YSYEKL. The CDR3 length is 15 residues. J was trimmed by 6 bases and V by 0 bases; bases with no gene match: 2. The CDR3 nucleotides are TGCGCCAGCAGCCAAGAACTAGCGGGGACCAATGAGCAGTTCTTC. Translated: CASSQELAGTNEQFF.

The J gene is TRBJ1-2, the V gene TRBV6-1, with a weak D call TRBD1 (6 bases). Trimming took off 6 bases at V and 6 bases at J, with 17 bases between the two ends. The CDR3 consists of 14 residues. Germline loops: CDR1 MNHNS, CDR2 SASEGT. The CDR3 spells CASRDNRDIHGYTF. In DNA form, the CDR3 reads TGTGCCAGCAGGGACAACCGGGACATACATGGCTACACCTTC.

This clone was seen only a few times. V and J are TRBV11-2 and TRBJ1-4, with 9 positions matching TRBD1. This CDR3 has 17 residues. Germline V lookup: CDR1 SGHAT, CDR2 FQNNGV. The junction had 16 bases not matched to a gene; V was cut back by 6 bases and J by 8 bases. The CDR3 sequence is CASRKGQGRVTSEKLFF. The CDR3, as DNA: TGTGCCAGCAGAAAAGGACAGGGGAGGGTGACTTCGGAAAAACTGTTTTTT.

J is TRBJ1-6 and V is TRBV7-8, with TRBD1 as a possible D gene (5 bases). V lost 1 base and J 6 bases, leaving 10 bases between the germline ends. Germline V gene data show CDR1 as SGHVS and CDR2 as FQNEAQ. This CDR3 region has 15 residues. CDR3 amino acids: CASSLEAGRNSPLHF. The CDR3 DNA reads TGTGCCAGCAGCTTAGAGGCAGGGCGTAATTCACCCCTCCACTTT.

This clone was detected a few times. V is TRBV18 and J is TRBJ1-3; D gene unclear. Germline CDR1 is KGHSH and CDR2 is LQKENI. The CDR3 sequence is 13 residues long. Trimming stripped 5 bases from V and 9 bases from J, with 14 bases between. CDR3 in DNA: TGTGCCAGCTCAAAAGTCGGGGTTGCCACCATATATTTT. Protein sequence: CASSKVGVATIYF.

This chain connects TRBV6-5 to TRBJ2-1; TRBD2 aligns across 8 bases. Trimming at V came to 6 bases and at J to 3 bases, leaving 7 bases not matched to a gene. This CDR3 contains 15 residues. CDR1 is MNHEY, CDR2 SVGAGI, per germline. The CDR3 DNA reads TGTGCCAGCAGATTAGCGGGGACCGTCTACAATGAGCAGTTCTTC. Translated: CASRLAGTVYNEQFF.

The chain has TRBV4-2 and TRBJ1-5; weak D call: TRBD1 (5 bases). Per the germline V gene, CDR1 is LGHNA and CDR2 is YNFKEQ. This CDR3 is built from 15 residues. Trimming stripped 0 bases from V and 7 bases from J, with 13 bases between. CDR3 residues: CASSQDSGVGQPQHF. In nucleotides, the CDR3 is TGTGCCAGCAGCCAAGATTCGGGGGTAGGACAGCCCCAGCATTTT.

The chain carries TRBV5-1 and TRBJ2-7; D unclear. Trimming shortened V by 2 bases and J by 0 bases, and 9 bases separated the two germline ends. This CDR3 has 14 amino acids. From germline, CDR1 is SGHRS and CDR2 YFSETQ. The CDR3 sequence is CASSFYPGSYEQYF. The CDR3 DNA reads as TGCGCCAGCAGCTTCTATCCAGGCTCCTACGAGCAGTACTTC.

The rearrangement joins TRBV5-4 to TRBJ1-3; maybe TRBD1 (6 bases). This CDR3 is built from 15 residues. Germline-derived CDR1 and CDR2 are SGHNT and YYREEE (reference sequence). The V gene lost 2 bases and the J gene lost 1 base, with 10 bases spanning the gap. CDR3 sequence (DNA): TGTGCCAGCAGCTTCAGGGGTGGGTCTGGAAACACCATATATTTT. Amino acids: CASSFRGGSGNTIYF. The full variable domain, completed using reference TRBV5-4 and TRBJ1-3, is ETGVTQSPTHLIKTRGQQVTLRCSSQSGHNTVSWYQQALGQGPQFIFQYYREEENGRGNFPPRFSGLQFPNYSSELNVNALELDDSALYLCASSFRGGSGNTIYFGEGSWLTVV.

The V gene is TRBV9, the J gene TRBJ2-3, with D tentatively TRBD1 (5 bases). CDR1 is SGDLS, CDR2 YYNGEE, per germline. CDR3 length equals 15 residues. Between the trimmed V and J ends, which lost 2 bases and 2 bases, there was a span of 12 bases. The CDR3 sequence is CASSVIGAPTDTQYF. CDR3 coding DNA: TGTGCCAGCAGCGTGATTGGGGCGCCCACAGATACGCAGTATTTT. The full variable domain, its missing parts supplied by reference TRBV9 and TRBJ2-3, is DSGVTQTPKHLITATGQRVTLRCSPRSGDLSVYWYQQSLDQGLQFLIQYYNGEERAKGNILERFSAQQFPDLHSELNLSSLELGDSALYFCASSVIGAPTDTQYFGPGTRLTVL.

The V and J genes are TRBV19 and TRBJ1-5; possible D gene TRBD1, 5 bases. V lost 5 bases, J lost 9 bases, and 14 bases lay in between. Germline CDR1 reads LNHDA; CDR2 reads SQIVND (reference sequence). The CDR3 contains 13 residues. The CDR3 DNA reads TGTGCCAGTAGTCGGGACTCCTGGGGGCCCCAGCATTTT. Translating it yields CASSRDSWGPQHF. The full variable domain, completed using reference TRBV19 and TRBJ1-5, is DGGITQSPKYLFRKEGQNVTLSCEQNLNHDAMYWYRQDPGQGLRLIYYSQIVNDFQKGDIAEGYSVSREKKESFPLTVTSAQKNPTAFYLCASSRDSWGPQHFGDGTRLSIL.

This sequence joins TRBV28 and TRBJ2-1, with D hard to call. Germline V CDR1 and CDR2: MDHEN, SYDVKM. The CDR3 loop spans 12 amino acids. The ends were cut back, 2 bases at V and 6 bases at J, with 5 bases in the middle. The DNA for the CDR3 is TGTGCCAGCAGTTTAATCCGCAATGAGCAGTTCTTC. It yields the protein CASSLIRNEQFF.

CDR3 coding DNA: TGTGCCAGCAGCTTCCGGGACTCCGCGAATGAAAAACTGTTTTTT. Its translation: CASSFRDSANEKLFF. This chain joins TRBV9 and TRBJ1-4, with D maybe TRBD1 (5 bases). Germline CDR1 is SGDLS and CDR2 is YYNGEE. The CDR3 runs to 15 residues. Trimming removed 4 bases from V and 5 bases from J, with 15 bases in between.

This clone is a singleton in its sample. The V gene is TRBV30, the J gene TRBJ2-2; D remains unclear. The CDR3 contains 13 residues. Trimming took off 2 bases at V and 0 bases at J, with 4 bases between the two ends. Germline-derived CDR1 and CDR2 are GTSNPN and SVGIG (reference sequence). Here the CDR3 reads CAWSLANTGELFF. The CDR3 DNA reads as TGTGCCTGGAGTTTAGCGAACACCGGGGAGCTGTTTTTT.

The rearrangement uses TRBV27 and TRBJ2-7, with 7 bases lining up with TRBD1. CDR3 size: 15 residues. V trimming: 2 bases; J trimming: 2 bases; junction bases outside the gene matches: 6. Germline loops: CDR1 MNHEY, CDR2 SMNVEV (reference sequence). The CDR3 spells CASSLDTGTAYEQYF. CDR3 nucleotide sequence: TGTGCCAGCAGTTTAGACACCGGGACAGCCTACGAGCAGTACTTC.

The genes are TRBV11-3 and TRBJ2-5; the match to TRBD2 covers 9 bases. The junction had 0 bases not matched to a gene; V was cut back by 3 bases and J by 4 bases. The germline CDR1 and CDR2 sequences are SGHNT and YENEEA. The CDR3 is 13 amino acids. The CDR3 sequence is CASSLTSGETQYF. For the CDR3, the DNA is TGTGCCAGCAGCTTGACTAGCGGAGAGACCCAGTACTTC.

This clone was recorded once. This chain connects TRBV30 to TRBJ2-3, with TRBD1 as a possible D gene (5 bases). V lost 2 bases to trimming and J lost 5 bases, with 5 bases between them. This CDR3 comprises 11 residues. Per germline, CDR1 GTSNPN and CDR2 SVGIG (reference sequence). In DNA form, the CDR3 reads TGTGCCTGGAGTCAGGGAGATACGCAGTATTTT. It encodes CAWSQGDTQYF.

This chain links TRBV14 with TRBJ1-4, with D unresolved. Germline V gene sequence: CDR1 SGHDN, CDR2 FVKESK. The CDR3 totals 15 residues. Between the trimmed V and J ends, which lost 6 bases and 3 bases, there was a span of 14 bases. The CDR3 region has the DNA TGTGCCAGCAGTCCAATAGCGGGTTCTAATGAAAAACTGTTTTTT. It encodes CASSPIAGSNEKLFF.

CDR3 sequence reads: CASSYRLEGPQETQYF. The CDR3 bases are TGTGCCAGCAGTTATAGACTAGAGGGTCCACAAGAGACCCAGTACTTC. This rearrangement joins TRBV6-5 to TRBJ2-5; D possibly corresponds to TRBD2 (6 bases). Trimming removed 3 bases from V and 2 bases from J, with 16 bases in between. The germline V gene encodes CDR1 MNHEY and CDR2 SVGAGI. CDR3 length: 16 residues.

About this clone: Compared with germline, one end of the junction differs, possibly owing to a read error. V is TRBV7-9 and J is TRBJ1-1; 7 positions match TRBD1. The V gene's germline CDR1 is SEHNR and CDR2 FQNEAQ (reference sequence). The CDR3 extends over 12 amino acids. DNA for the CDR3: TGTTCCAGCAGCTTCGGACAGGCTGAAGCTTTCTTT. Its translation is CSSSFGQAEAFF.

The chain couples TRBV9 to TRBJ2-3; D is possibly TRBD1 (5 bases). Trimming shortened V by 0 bases and J by 2 bases, and 13 bases separated the two germline ends. Germline V lookup: CDR1 SGDLS, CDR2 YYNGEE. The CDR3 loop spans 16 amino acids. CDR3 coding DNA: TGTGCCAGCAGCGTAGTTAGGACAACTACCACAGATACGCAGTATTTT. Amino acids: CASSVVRTTTTDTQYF.

The chain couples TRBV19 to TRBJ1-2, with D possibly TRBD1 on 5 matching bases. There are 14 residues in the CDR3. CDR1 is LNHDA, CDR2 SQIVND, per germline (reference sequence). V shed 3 bases and J shed 8 bases, with 16 bases lying between them. The CDR3 nucleotides are TGTGCCAGTAGTATCTTCGGGCAGGGCGTCGGCTACACCTTC. It specifies CASSIFGQGVGYTF.

The rearrangement joins TRBV14 to TRBJ2-3; 8 nucleotides align to TRBD1. The germline gives CDR1 SGHDN, CDR2 FVKESK. The CDR3 is made up of 16 amino acids. V gave up 4 bases and J gave up 6 bases; unmatched junction bases: 12. The CDR3 is CASSRTGTGYRDTQYF. CDR3 in DNA: TGTGCCAGCAGCCGGACCGGGACAGGATATCGGGATACGCAGTATTTT.

V is TRBV5-4 and J is TRBJ2-5, with D possibly TRBD1 on 6 matching bases. The ends were cut back, 0 bases at V and 5 bases at J, with 17 bases in the middle. The CDR3 consists of 16 residues. CDR1 and CDR2 (germline): SGHNT, YYREEE (reference sequence). The CDR3 DNA sequence: TGTGCCAGCAGCTTGGGGTCTGGGAACAGGGAGGAGACCCAGTACTTC. It translates to CASSLGSGNREETQYF.

V is TRBV25-1 and J is TRBJ2-2, with TRBD1 identical over 8 bases. Germline values: CDR1 MGHDK, CDR2 SYGVNS. Trimming took 4 bases from V and 7 from J; bases not matched to a gene: 8. The CDR3 totals 15 residues. In DNA form, the CDR3 reads TGTGCCAGCAGTGCCCGGACAGGGATCGGCGGGGAGCTGTTTTTT. Its translation is CASSARTGIGGELFF.

The chain links TRBV12-2 to TRBJ2-3; the table names TRBD2, a call not compared with the DNA. TRBV12-2 is described as a pseudogene. The CDR3 has 14 amino acids. CDR3 region: CASPWREYEDTQYF. CDR3 sequence (DNA): TGTGCAAGTCCCTGGCGGGAGTACGAAGATACGCAGTATTTT.